The 30 T cell receptor beta chains below all came from one sample that was sequenced in a study of T cells in Graves' hyperthyroidism and ophthalmopathy. Amplified regions were TCR beta CDR3 sequences from RNA transcripts. The HTBI primer set was used in a first-round RT-PCR of the TCR CDR3. TCRdb passed the multiplex PCR reads through MiXCR, listing each CDR3 protein once. The sample includes about 740,000 distinct CDR3 sequences, roughly 15% seen only once; the top ten take approximately 10%. Sequenced sample: blood. These receptors all stem from a woman under 30 with Graves' hyperthyroidism.

In this sample, this clonotype turned up many times. The gene calls are TRBV20-1 and TRBJ2-3; 8 nucleotides align to TRBD2. Trimming took 5 bases from V and 4 from J; bases not matched to a gene: 23. The CDR3 is 19 residues long. The germline V gene has CDR1 DFQATT and CDR2 SNEGSKA (reference sequence). The CDR3 DNA reads as TGCAGTGCTGAACCCACTAGCGGACGGTTCCTTACCTTTTCAGATACGCAGTATTTT. It specifies CSAEPTSGRFLTFSDTQYF.

The chain recombines TRBV7-9 with TRBJ2-1; 11 positions agree with TRBD2. Germline V gene lookup returns CDR1 SEHNR and CDR2 FQNEAQ (reference sequence). The trim removed 5 bases at V and 8 bases at J, leaving 11 bases unmatched. The CDR3 covers 16 residues. The CDR3 sequence: CASSLLAGALVDEQFF. The DNA of the CDR3 is TGTGCCAGCAGCCTACTAGCGGGGGCCCTTGTCGATGAGCAGTTCTTC.

This CDR3 reads CARHLQGAVDEQYF. The CDR3 nucleotides are TGTGCCAGACACTTACAGGGGGCTGTCGACGAGCAGTACTTC. This rearrangement joins TRBV9 to TRBJ2-7; 9 nucleotides align to TRBD1. The germline V gene has CDR1 SGDLS and CDR2 YYNGEE. This CDR3 region has 14 residues. Trimming cost V 8 bases and J 5 bases; bases outside gene matches: 11.

The J gene is TRBJ1-3, the V gene TRBV2, with D perhaps matching TRBD1 (6 bases). V was shortened by 2 bases and J by 1 base, with 21 bases between the two germline ends. The CDR3 totals 19 residues. CDR1 is SNHLY and CDR2 is FYNNEI in the germline V gene. The CDR3 sequence: CASSERNLRGGASGNTIYF. The CDR3 DNA reads TGTGCCAGCAGTGAAAGGAACTTAAGGGGGGGCGCGTCTGGAAACACCATATATTTT.

This clonotype was seen repeatedly, ten times or more. This chain links TRBV30 with TRBJ2-7; D is possibly TRBD2 (6 bases). V lost 2 bases and J 3 bases, leaving 14 bases between the germline ends. Germline assignment: CDR1 GTSNPN and CDR2 SVGIG (reference sequence). CDR3 length: 14 amino acids. DNA for the CDR3: TGTGCCTGGAGTTATGGAGGGCATAACTACGAGCAGTACTTC. This sequence encodes CAWSYGGHNYEQYF.

This clonotype was recorded at least ten times. The V and J genes are TRBV2 and TRBJ2-3; no clear D gene. The ends were cut back, 5 bases at V and 6 bases at J, with 12 bases in the middle. The CDR3 spans 13 residues. Germline lookup yields CDR1 SNHLY and CDR2 FYNNEI. DNA of the CDR3: TGTGCCAGCAGTCTACAGATGGGGGATACGCAGTATTTT. This codes for CASSLQMGDTQYF.

Only a few counts were recorded for this clonotype. CDR3 in amino acids: CASSLGGTSGRLSSYEQYF. Here the CDR3 DNA reads TGCGCCAGCAGCTTGGGAGGGACTAGCGGGAGGCTAAGCTCCTACGAGCAGTACTTC. This rearrangement joins TRBV5-1 to TRBJ2-7; 15 nucleotides align to TRBD2. The CDR3 extends over 19 amino acids. Germline assignment: CDR1 SGHRS and CDR2 YFSETQ. With V trimmed by 0 bases and J by 0 bases, 7 bases remained unmatched.

This clonotype was counted many times. The chain combines TRBV18 with TRBJ2-1, with 8 bases that match TRBD2. Trimming at V came to 3 bases and at J to 3 bases, leaving 7 bases not matched to a gene. This CDR3 is built from 16 residues. Germline lookup yields CDR1 KGHSH and CDR2 LQKENI. The CDR3 sequence: CASSPSGGGFYNEQFF. The CDR3, as DNA: TGTGCCAGCTCACCGTCGGGCGGGGGGTTCTACAATGAGCAGTTCTTC. Using reference TRBV18 and TRBJ2-1 for the parts outside the CDR3, the full variable domain is NAGVMQNPRHLVRRRGQEARLRCSPMKGHSHVYWYRQLPEEGLKFMVYLQKENIIDESGMPKERFSAEFPKEGPSILRIQQVVRGDSAAYFCASSPSGGGFYNEQFFGPGTRLTVL.

This clonotype appeared a few times. The genes are TRBV4-3 and TRBJ2-3; no clear D. CDR1 and CDR2 (germline): LGHNA, YSLEER. V was clipped by 0 bases and J by 8 bases, with 9 bases between them. This CDR3 comprises 13 residues. This CDR3 reads CASSQDHVGTQYF. CDR3 DNA: TGCGCCAGCAGCCAAGATCACGTGGGTACGCAGTATTTT.

This clonotype was seen many times. The genes are TRBV18 and TRBJ2-7, with a possible D match to TRBD1 (8 bases). This CDR3 is 15 amino acids long. CDR1 and CDR2 (germline): KGHSH, LQKENI. Trimming took off 6 bases at V and 1 base at J, with 16 bases between the two ends. The CDR3 reads CASSLGQGGSYEQYF. The DNA of the CDR3 is TGTGCCAGCTCCCTCGGACAGGGAGGGTCCTACGAGCAGTACTTC.

This chain connects TRBV24-1 to TRBJ2-2; D ambiguous. This CDR3 spans 16 amino acids. V lost 3 bases, J lost 4 bases, and 14 bases lay in between. Per germline, CDR1 KGHDR and CDR2 SFDVKD. This CDR3 reads CATSDPSLTGTGELFF. DNA for the CDR3: TGTGCCACCAGTGATCCATCGCTCACGGGCACCGGGGAGCTGTTTTTT.

This clonotype was seen only a few times. The chain recombines TRBV6-1 with TRBJ1-2; 7 nucleotides line up with TRBD1. Germline V gene data show CDR1 as MNHNS and CDR2 as SASEGT. V shed 6 bases and J 8 bases; nucleotides not matched to a gene: 9. This CDR3 has 13 amino acids. The CDR3 nucleotides read TGTGCCAGCAGGGCCATCCCAGGGGGGGGCTACACCTTC. This gives the protein CASRAIPGGGYTF.

The rearrangement uses TRBV6-2 or TRBV6-3 and TRBJ2-1; 7 positions agree with TRBD2. CDR1 and CDR2 (germline): MNHEY, SVGEGT. Trimming cost V 5 bases and J 8 bases; bases outside gene matches: 12. CDR3 length equals 15 residues. The CDR3 DNA reads as TGTGCCAGCAGTCCCCGGGCGGGAGCTCTGTATGAGCAGTTCTTC. Translation gives CASSPRAGALYEQFF.

This clonotype appeared many times. V is TRBV29-1 and J is TRBJ2-7; TRBD1 aligns across 8 bases. From germline, CDR1 is SQVTM and CDR2 ANQGSEA. CDR3 length equals 14 residues. Germline trimming cut 3 bases from V and 0 bases from J; bases unmatched to any gene: 4. The CDR3, as DNA: TGCAGCGTTGAGGGGACAGGAACCTCCTACGAGCAGTACTTC. Translated, it gives CSVEGTGTSYEQYF.

Many counts were recorded for this clonotype. The chain is built from TRBV2 and TRBJ2-1; no clear D gene. The CDR3 extends over 12 amino acids. Trimming removed 4 bases at V and 8 bases at J, with 9 bases between. The germline V gene encodes CDR1 SNHLY and CDR2 FYNNEI. The CDR3 loop is CASSVVIYEQFF. In DNA form, the CDR3 reads TGTGCCAGCAGTGTCGTAATCTATGAGCAGTTCTTC.

The sample holds a few counts of this clonotype. CDR3 nucleotide sequence: TGTGCCACCAGCAGGGATGACAGGGTTAACACTGAAGCTTTCTTT. This gives the protein CATSRDDRVNTEAFF. The rearrangement uses TRBV15 and TRBJ1-1, with 7 positions matching TRBD1. Per the germline V gene, CDR1 is LNHNV and CDR2 is YYDKDF (reference sequence). The CDR3 is made up of 15 amino acids. Trimming at V came to 3 bases and at J to 2 bases, leaving 6 bases not matched to a gene.

J is TRBJ2-2 and V is TRBV4-1; TRBD2 agrees at 9 bases. Unmatched junction bases numbered 8, after V lost 0 bases and J lost 3 bases. This CDR3 is built from 18 residues. Looked up from germline, CDR1 is MGHRA and CDR2 is YSYEKL. The CDR3 DNA reads TGCGCCAGCAGCCAAGAGGGACCGCAGCGGGGGGACACCGGGGAGCTGTTTTTT. Its translation is CASSQEGPQRGDTGELFF.

This clonotype has a count of ten or more. One junction end does not reproduce the germline sequence, and a read error may be involved. The V call is TRBV5-1, the J call TRBJ2-7; D gene uncertain. Germline V gene lookup returns CDR1 SGHRS and CDR2 YFSETQ. This CDR3 has 12 residues. This chain's CDR3 is CASSLVGYEQYF. The CDR3 bases are TGTGCCAGCAGCTTAGTGGGCTACGAGCAGTACTTC. Full variable domain (rest looked up from reference TRBV5-1 and TRBJ2-7): KAGVTQTPRYLIKTRGQQVTLSCSPISGHRSVSWYQQTPGQGLQFLFEYFSETQRNKGNFPGRFSGRQFSNSRSEMNVSTLELGDSALYLCASSLVGYEQYFGPGTRLTVT.

This clonotype has ten or more counts. The CDR3, as DNA: TGCGCCAGCAGCCACGGACAGGGGGCGATGTACGAGCAGTACTTC. Protein: CASSHGQGAMYEQYF. The rearrangement joins TRBV4-3 to TRBJ2-7; 11 bases align to TRBD1. The CDR3 is made up of 15 amino acids. V lost 3 bases to trimming and J lost 4 bases; unmatched junction nucleotides: 5. Germline-derived CDR1 and CDR2 are LGHNA and YSLEER.

This sequence joins TRBV9 and TRBJ1-1; no firm D call. CDR3 length: 14 residues. Germline assignment: CDR1 SGDLS and CDR2 YYNGEE. V was pared by 4 bases and J by 4 bases, with 14 bases between. CDR3 nucleotide sequence: TGTGCCAGCAGCCACGCATCGACGGGCACTGAAGCTTTCTTT. Amino acids: CASSHASTGTEAFF.

This clonotype was counted only a few times. The chain combines TRBV5-1 with TRBJ2-7; no firm D call. V gave up 1 base and J gave up 0 bases, with 8 bases separating them. This CDR3 spans 14 amino acids. Germline loops: CDR1 SGHRS, CDR2 YFSETQ. The CDR3 spells CASSLTSPSYEQYF. The CDR3 DNA follows: TGCGCCAGCAGCTTGACGTCTCCCTCCTACGAGCAGTACTTC.

At least ten counts were recorded for this clonotype. The chain is built from TRBV11-2 and TRBJ2-5; D is ambiguous. V lost 2 bases and J lost 7, with 5 bases in between. Germline assignment: CDR1 SGHAT and CDR2 FQNNGV. The CDR3 consists of 11 residues. CDR3 bases: TGTGCCAGCAGCTTATCGGTGACCCAGTACTTC. Amino acids: CASSLSVTQYF.

The table lists this clonotype with a few counts. The V call is TRBV7-9, the J call TRBJ2-1, with D unclear. The CDR3 spans 15 residues. Looked up from germline, CDR1 is SEHNR and CDR2 is FQNEAQ (reference sequence). V lost 5 bases and J 0 bases, leaving 11 bases between the germline ends. CDR3 sequence reads: CASSPMWGSYNEQFF. The CDR3 DNA is TGTGCCAGCAGCCCGATGTGGGGCTCCTACAATGAGCAGTTCTTC.

The sample holds many counts of this clonotype. V usage is TRBV27 and J usage is TRBJ1-3; maybe TRBD1 (6 bases). V was pared by 4 bases and J by 0 bases, with 13 bases between. The CDR3 sequence is 16 residues long. CDR1 and CDR2 (germline): MNHEY, SMNVEV (reference sequence). CDR3 residues: CASSSLDSSSGNTIYF. The CDR3, as DNA: TGTGCCAGCAGTTCCTTGGACAGCAGCTCTGGAAACACCATATATTTT.

The chain employs TRBV6-2 or TRBV6-3 and TRBJ2-1; 8 positions agree with TRBD1. Trimming cost V 0 bases and J 8 bases; bases outside gene matches: 6. The germline V gene encodes CDR1 MNHEY and CDR2 SVGEGT. The CDR3 has 15 amino acids. CDR3: CASSYSRQGWDEQFF. The CDR3 nucleotides are TGTGCCAGCAGTTACTCGAGACAGGGGTGGGATGAGCAGTTCTTC.

This clonotype was picked up many times. This chain connects TRBV3-1 to TRBJ2-3, with 7 bases fitting TRBD2. Germline assignment: CDR1 LGHDT and CDR2 YNNKEL (reference sequence). V trimming: 4 bases; J trimming: 2 bases; junction bases outside the gene matches: 9. The CDR3 spans 16 residues. CDR3 sequence reads: CASSPGRSLTTDTQYF. The CDR3 region has the DNA TGTGCCAGCAGCCCCGGGAGGTCATTGACCACAGATACGCAGTATTTT.

This chain links TRBV7-2 with TRBJ1-1, with no clear D. Per the germline V gene, CDR1 is SGHTA and CDR2 is FQGNSA. Trimming took 4 bases from V and 1 from J, leaving 13 bases between them. The CDR3 has 15 residues. The CDR3 coding sequence is TGTGCCAGCAGCTCCTACCCCCCCCGGAACACTGAAGCTTTCTTT. It yields the protein CASSSYPPRNTEAFF.

This chain connects TRBV5-1 to TRBJ1-4; 7 bases map to TRBD1. The CDR3 totals 15 residues. V dropped 6 bases and J dropped 0; count of bases not matched to a gene: 5. Germline CDR1 SGHRS, CDR2 YFSETQ. The CDR3 loop reads CASTRQGSTNEKLFF. The CDR3 DNA reads TGCGCCAGCACCAGACAGGGATCAACTAATGAAAAACTGTTTTTT.

This clonotype was observed many times. This sequence joins TRBV28 and TRBJ2-7; 9 bases are shared with TRBD1. With 1 base clipped from V and 3 bases from J, the junction kept 4 bases outside the gene matches. The CDR3 is 15 residues long. CDR1 MDHEN and CDR2 SYDVKM come from the germline V gene. The CDR3 nucleotides read TGTGCCAGCAGTTTATTGCCGGGACAGGGCTACGAGCAGTACTTC. This encodes CASSLLPGQGYEQYF.

This clonotype was counted only a few times. The chain employs TRBV5-8 and TRBJ2-7, with D tentatively TRBD2 (6 bases). Trimming shortened V by 3 bases and J by 6 bases, and 22 bases separated the two germline ends. The CDR3 runs 16 residues. Per the germline V gene, CDR1 is SGHTS and CDR2 is YDEGEE. The CDR3 nucleotides read TGTGCCAGCAGCTCGGGGGATAGCTTAGGGACCTCCGAGCAGTACTTC. The encoded protein is CASSSGDSLGTSEQYF.